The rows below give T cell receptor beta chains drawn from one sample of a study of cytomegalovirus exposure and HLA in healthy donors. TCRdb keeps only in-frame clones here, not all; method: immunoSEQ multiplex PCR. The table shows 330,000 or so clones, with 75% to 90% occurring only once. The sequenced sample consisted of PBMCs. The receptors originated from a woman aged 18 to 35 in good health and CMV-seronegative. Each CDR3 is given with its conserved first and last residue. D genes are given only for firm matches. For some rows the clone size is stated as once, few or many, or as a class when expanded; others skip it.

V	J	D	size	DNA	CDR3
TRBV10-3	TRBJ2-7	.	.	TGTGCCATCAGACTTGGAGGGCGCGACGAGCAGTACTTC	CAIRLGGRDEQYF
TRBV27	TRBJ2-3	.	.	TGTGCCAGCAGTTTGGGGGCGGGAGTCTCCACAGATACGCAGTATTTT	CASSLGAGVSTDTQYF
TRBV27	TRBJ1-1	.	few	TGTGCCAGCAGTTTACCAGGGAACACTGAAGCTTTCTTT	CASSLPGNTEAFF
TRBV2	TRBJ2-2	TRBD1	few	TGTGCCAGCACAGGACAGGGGAACACCGGGGAGCTGTTTTTT	CASTGQGNTGELFF
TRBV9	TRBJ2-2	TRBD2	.	TGTGCCAGCAGCGTAGCCGGGGGGTCAACCGGGGAGCTGTTTTTT	CASSVAGGSTGELFF
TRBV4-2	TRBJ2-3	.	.	TGTGCCAGCAGCCAAGAGGGTAGCGTCACAGATACGCAGTATTTT	CASSQEGSVTDTQYF
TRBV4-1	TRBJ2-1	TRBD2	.	TGCGCCAGCAGCCAATCCTCGGGACTACTGAAGGCCAATGAGCAGTTCTTC	CASSQSSGLLKANEQFF
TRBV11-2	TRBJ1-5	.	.	TGTGCCAGCAGCCGACAGGAGAAACAGCCCCAGCATTTT	CASSRQEKQPQHF
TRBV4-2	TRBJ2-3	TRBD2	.	TGTGCCAGCAGCCGCACGACAAGCGGGGGAGCGGGAGATACGCAGTATTTT	CASSRTTSGGAGDTQYF
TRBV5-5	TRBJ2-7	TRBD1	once	TGTGCCAGCAGCTTGGAAGGACAGGGGACCTACGAGCAGTACTTC	CASSLEGQGTYEQYF
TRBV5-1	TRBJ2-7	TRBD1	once	TGCGCCAGCAGTGAGGGACAGGGGGACGAGCAGTACTTC	CASSEGQGDEQYF
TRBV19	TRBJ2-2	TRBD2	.	TGTGCCAGTAGTATAGTAAGCGGGAGGCGATTGAACACCGGGGAGCTGTTTTTT	CASSIVSGRRLNTGELFF
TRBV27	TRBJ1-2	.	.	TGTGCCAGCAGTTTCTCCAACACAGCCCTTAACTATGGCTACACCTTC	CASSFSNTALNYGYTF
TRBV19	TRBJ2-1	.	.	TGTGCCAGTAGTCTCCAGGCACACAATGAGCAGTTCTTC	CASSLQAHNEQFF
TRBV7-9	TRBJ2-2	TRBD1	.	TGTGCCAGCAGACCCACAGGGGGCCTAAACACCGGGGAGCTGTTTTTT	CASRPTGGLNTGELFF
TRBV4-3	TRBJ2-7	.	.	TGCGCCAGCAGCCAACTGAGCGGGCCGACGGGGAGCGAGCAGTACTTC	CASSQLSGPTGSEQYF
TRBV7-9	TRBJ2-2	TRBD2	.	TGTGCCAGCAGCTCCTCGGGAGGGAGCAACACCGGGGAGCTGTTTTTT	CASSSSGGSNTGELFF
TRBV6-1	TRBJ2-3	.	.	TGTGCCAGCAGTGACGGGGTAGGGAGCACAGATACGCAGTATTTT	CASSDGVGSTDTQYF
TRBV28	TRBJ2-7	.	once	TGTGCCAGCAGTTGGCGTGGCAGGGGTTCGGTCGAGCAGTACTTC	CASSWRGRGSVEQYF
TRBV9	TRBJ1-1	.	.	TGTGCCAGCAGCGTAGGTGCCCAGATGAACACTGAAGCTTTCTTT	CASSVGAQMNTEAFF
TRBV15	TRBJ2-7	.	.	TGTGCCACCAGCAGAGATCCGGGAGAAGAGCAGTACTTC	CATSRDPGEEQYF
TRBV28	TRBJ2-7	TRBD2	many	TGTGCCAGCAGACTAGCGGGATCCTACGAGCAGTACTTC	CASRLAGSYEQYF
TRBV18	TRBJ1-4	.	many	TGTGCCAGCTCTCAAAACAGTAATGAAAAACTGTTTTTT	CASSQNSNEKLFF
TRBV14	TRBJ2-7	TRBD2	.	TGTGCCAGCAGCCGGCAGGACGGGAGGAAGTACTTC	CASSRQDGRKYF
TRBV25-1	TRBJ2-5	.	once	TGTGCCAGCAGTGTACAGGGTCTAGAGACCCAGTACTTC	CASSVQGLETQYF
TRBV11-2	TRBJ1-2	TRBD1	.	TGTGCCAGCAGGGAGTGGAGGGGGTCGGACAGGAACTATGGCTACACCTTC	CASREWRGSDRNYGYTF
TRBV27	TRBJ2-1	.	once	TGTGCCAGCAGCCCATTAGGGGTAGGATTGGGTGAGCAGTTCTTC	CASSPLGVGLGEQFF
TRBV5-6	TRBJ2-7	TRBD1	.	TGTGCCAGCAGCCGGGGACAGAGTTCCTACGAGCAGTACTTC	CASSRGQSSYEQYF
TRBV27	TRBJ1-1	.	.	TGTGCCAGCAGCCAGGGCCCTCGCACTGAAGCTTTCTTT	CASSQGPRTEAFF
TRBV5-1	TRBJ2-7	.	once	TGCGCCAGCAGCTTGGAAGGCGCGGATACCAAGCAGTACTTC	CASSLEGADTKQYF
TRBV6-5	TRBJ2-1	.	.	TGTGCCAGCAGTTACGTTGACGTCAGGGATGAGCAGTTCTTC	CASSYVDVRDEQFF
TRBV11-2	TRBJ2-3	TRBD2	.	TGTGCCAGCAGCTTAGTTGGCGGGAGGACGGCAAATACGCAGTATTTT	CASSLVGGRTANTQYF
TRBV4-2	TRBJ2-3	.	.	TGTGCCAGCAGCCACGGGGATAGAGGAACCCTCACAGATACGCAGTATTTT	CASSHGDRGTLTDTQYF
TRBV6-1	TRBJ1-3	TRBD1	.	TGTGCCAGCACCCGGACAGGCCTCTCTGGAAACACCATATATTTT	CASTRTGLSGNTIYF
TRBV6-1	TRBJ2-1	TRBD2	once	TGTGCCAGCAGTGAAACTTTGGCTAGCGGGAGTTCCTACAATGAGCAGTTCTTC	CASSETLASGSSYNEQFF
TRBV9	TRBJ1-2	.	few	TGTGCCAGCAGCAATCAGGGTGATGGCTACACCTTC	CASSNQGDGYTF
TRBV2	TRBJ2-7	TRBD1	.	TGTGCCAGCAGTGATCCAGGGGGCCCCTACGAGCAGTACTTC	CASSDPGGPYEQYF
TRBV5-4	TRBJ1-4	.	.	TGTGCCAGCAGCCACAACAGGGAGAATGAAAAACTGTTTTTT	CASSHNRENEKLFF
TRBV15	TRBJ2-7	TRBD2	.	TGTGCCACCAGCAGAGATCTGGCTAGCGGAACCTACGAGCAGTACTTC	CATSRDLASGTYEQYF
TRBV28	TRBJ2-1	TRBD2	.	TGTGCCAGCAGTTTATCCAGCGGGAGATCCTACAATGAGCAGTTCTTC	CASSLSSGRSYNEQFF
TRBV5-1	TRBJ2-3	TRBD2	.	TGCGCCAGCAGCGGCGGGACTAGCGGAGGGGATACGCAGTATTTT	CASSGGTSGGDTQYF
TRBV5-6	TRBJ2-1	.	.	TGTGCCAGCAGCTTGTCCGGTCTCAATGAGCAGTTCTTC	CASSLSGLNEQFF
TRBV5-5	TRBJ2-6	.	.	TGTGCCAGCAGCTTGACCCTATCGATGGCCGGGGGGGCCAACGTCCTGACTTTC	CASSLTLSMAGGANVLTF
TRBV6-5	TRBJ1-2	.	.	TGTGCCAGCAGTTACGACAGGCGAGGGGGCTACACCTTC	CASSYDRRGGYTF
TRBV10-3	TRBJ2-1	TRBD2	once	TGTGCCATCAGCCTAAAGGGACTAGCGGGAGATGATGAGCAGTTCTTC	CAISLKGLAGDDEQFF
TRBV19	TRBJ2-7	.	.	TGTGCCAGTAGTGGCGGGGATGTTGCCTACGAGCAGTACTTC	CASSGGDVAYEQYF
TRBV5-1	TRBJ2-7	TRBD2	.	TGCGCCAGCAGGTCCGGACTAGCGGGAGGTTACGAGCAGTACTTC	CASRSGLAGGYEQYF
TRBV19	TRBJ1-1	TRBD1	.	TGTGCCAGTAGTCTTAGGGACAGCAACACTGAAGCTTTCTTT	CASSLRDSNTEAFF
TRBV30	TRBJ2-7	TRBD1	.	TGTGCCTGGAGCGGGGGACAGGGGGCGTACGAGCAGTACTTC	CAWSGGQGAYEQYF
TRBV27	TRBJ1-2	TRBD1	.	TGTGCCAGCAGTCTAACCTCCGGACAGGCGTATGGCTACACCTTC	CASSLTSGQAYGYTF
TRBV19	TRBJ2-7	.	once	TGTGCCAGTAGTATTTCGACAGCGTCCTACGAGCAGTACTTC	CASSISTASYEQYF
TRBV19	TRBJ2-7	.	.	TGTGCCAGTAGTATGGCGGGCTACGAGCAGTACTTC	CASSMAGYEQYF
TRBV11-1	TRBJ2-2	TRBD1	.	TGTGCCAGCAGCCGAAGGACAGGGGCTGCCGGGGAGCTGTTTTTT	CASSRRTGAAGELFF
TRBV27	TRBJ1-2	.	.	TGTGCCAGCAGTTCCCGTAACTATGGCTACACCTTC	CASSSRNYGYTF
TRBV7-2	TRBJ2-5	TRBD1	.	TGTGCCAGCAGCCGATGGACAGGGATCGAGACCCAGTACTTC	CASSRWTGIETQYF
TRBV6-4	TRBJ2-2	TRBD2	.	TGTGCCAGCAGTCCCCCGCGGGAGCTACACCGGGAGCTGTTTTTT	CASSPPRELHRELFF
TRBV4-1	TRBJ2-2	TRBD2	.	TGCGCCAGCAGCCTCGGGACTAGCGGTGACACCGGGGAGCTGTTTTTT	CASSLGTSGDTGELFF
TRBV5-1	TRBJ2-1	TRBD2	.	TGCGCCAGCAGCTTGGGGACTAGCGGGGTGAATGAGCAGTTCTTC	CASSLGTSGVNEQFF
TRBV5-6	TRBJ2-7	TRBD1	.	TGTGCCAGCAGGACAATCAGGGGGCTCTCCGAGCAGTACTTC	CASRTIRGLSEQYF
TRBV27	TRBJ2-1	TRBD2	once	TGTGCCAGCGCTCTAGCGGTTTCCTACAATGAGCAGTTCTTC	CASALAVSYNEQFF